This T cell receptor beta chain comes out of a study of metastatic and nonmetastatic thyroid tumors. Across the study: The comparison covered peripheral blood and tumor or nodule tissue in malignant and benign thyroid patients. Whole-study results and caveats: In blood and tumor, TCR beta diversity was reportedly significantly higher in malignant thyroid tumors than in benign nodules.

Source study methods: CDR3 was compared across clinicopathological groups, and the resulting differences were used to build a distant-metastasis classifier for papillary thyroid cancer. TCRdb ran MiXCR on the PCR reads. The V and J calls and clone size come from TCRdb's table, not from the authors' own analysis. The sample consists of about 40,000 clones, about a sixth of them appearing once. Trimming at V came to 6 bases and at J to 4 bases, leaving 13 bases not matched to a gene. The CDR3 runs to 18 residues. Per germline, CDR1 MDHEN and CDR2 SYDVKM. This clone has at least ten counts. Antigen specificity is unknown. The entire patient cohort was treatment-naive prior to thyroid surgery.

Sequencing used blood. The receptor was derived from a female donor with papillary thyroid cancer or a benign thyroid nodule (not recorded which). Some clones in this sample may be carry-over from other donors' samples. The chain links TRBV28 to TRBJ2-2, with 11 bases that match TRBD2. In DNA form, the CDR3 reads TGTGCCAGCAGACCAGATCTTCTAGCGGGAGGTGGCACCGGGGAGCTGTTTTTT. Its translation is CASRPDLLAGGGTGELFF.